This T cell receptor beta chain was profiled in a study of T cell repertoires in cytomegalovirus infection (dated by TCRdb to 2018 to 2020). For the wider study: Because public TCR beta signatures pointed to carriage of CMV infection together with the matching HLA type, the HLA type of each donor mattered for the analysis.

This clonotype was seen a few times. The target of this receptor is not known. No base quality information exists; no much larger clone differs at one position. TCRdb names Illumina HiSeq 1500 as the instrument used. TCRdb reprocessing: public reads trimmed at Q25 with fastp, clones called with MiXCR, in-frame beta chains kept. CDR3 protein sequences are deduplicated, and each keeps its most common genes and DNA. This sample comprises about 740,000 distinct CDR3 sequences, about 40% of them detected only once. The top ten clones comprise 2.5% to 3.5% of the sample. Paper-wide results and their limitations: In both this cohort and an independent roughly 400-donor cohort, the cumulative frequency of public TCR beta family members distinguished carriers of CMV infection plus the relevant HLA type. The ex vivo response was dominated by HLA-C-restricted CMV-specific TCR beta clonotypes, which also provided the single most frequent clonotype in two of eight donors.

CDR1 MNHEY and CDR2 SMNVEV are derived from the germline V gene (reference sequence). The CDR3 starts with the cysteine, ends with the phenylalanine, and has 17 residues. Only the CDR3 portion is preserved as DNA: 51 bases, with reading frame beginning at the first base. V and J are truncated by 5 bases and 3 bases respectively, leaving an intervening sequence of 20 bases. The sequence joins TRBV27 to TRBJ2-4; the best D guess is TRBD1, with 6 bases matching. The TCR comes from a human donor in good health (CMV status not recorded). Some clones in this sample may be carry-over from other donors' samples. The sample was PBMCs. CDR3 region: CASSPLQGGQLKNIQYF. Here is the DNA: TGTGCCAGCAGTCCGCTACAGGGCGGACAGCTCAAAAACATTCAGTACTTC.